This TCR beta chain was found in a study of shared clonotypes between healthy human individuals. Naivety among CD8 cells was defined by CD45RO negativity and positive CCR7 selection, thereby excluding terminally differentiated effector memory CD45RA+ cells. CDR1 is MNHEY, CDR2 SMNVEV, per germline (reference sequence). The J segment lost 1 base and the V segment lost 3 bases, leaving 2 bases of the junction unmatched. The CDR3 is 14 residues long. The assay was immunoSEQ multiplex PCR, and TCRdb's table has in-frame clones only and misses some. Among about 680,000 clones, about 91% were seen once, and the ten largest hold approximately 25%.

Material: naive CD8+ T cells sorted from blood. This chain links TRBV27 with TRBJ2-7, with TRBD2 matching 8 bases. The source of this sequence is a man aged 30-40 years in good health. The CDR3 nucleotides read TGTGCCAGCAGTTTCGGCGGGGGGTCCTACGAGCAGTACTTC. Protein: CASSFGGGSYEQYF.